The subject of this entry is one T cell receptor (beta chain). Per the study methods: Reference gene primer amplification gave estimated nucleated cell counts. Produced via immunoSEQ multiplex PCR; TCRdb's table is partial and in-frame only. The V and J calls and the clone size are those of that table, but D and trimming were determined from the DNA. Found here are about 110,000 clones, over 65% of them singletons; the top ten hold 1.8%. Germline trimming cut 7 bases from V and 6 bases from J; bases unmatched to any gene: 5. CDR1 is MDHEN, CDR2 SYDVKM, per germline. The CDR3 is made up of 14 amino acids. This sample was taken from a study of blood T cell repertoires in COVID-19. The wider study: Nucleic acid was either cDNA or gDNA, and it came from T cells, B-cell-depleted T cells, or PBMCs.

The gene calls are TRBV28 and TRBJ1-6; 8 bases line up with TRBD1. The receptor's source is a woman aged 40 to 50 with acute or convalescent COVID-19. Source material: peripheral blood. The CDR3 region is CASIPGQVNSPLHF. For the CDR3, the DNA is TGTGCCAGCATCCCGGGACAGGTTAATTCACCCCTCCACTTT.